Shown below are 21 T cell receptor beta chains from a single sample sequenced in a study of cytomegalovirus exposure and HLA in healthy donors (dated by TCRdb to the late 2010s). Library method: the immunoSEQ multiplex PCR assay. The source is immuneACCESS, and TCRdb retained only in-frame sequences with V and J called. Part of the clones is not carried over; for the studies checked, unresolved V genes explain less than half of this, and the remainder is unexplained. The sample table shows around 170,000 clones, and around 85% are seen once. The top ten clones comprise 16% of the sample. Sequencing was carried out using PBMCs. These receptors were collected from a man between 18 and 35 years old in good health and CMV-seropositive.

The rearrangement joins TRBV6-4 to TRBJ2-1; 7 nucleotides align to TRBD2. The CDR3 extends over 18 amino acids. The germline V gene encodes CDR1 MRHNA and CDR2 SNTAGT. J was trimmed by 2 bases and V by 2 bases; bases with no gene match: 12. CDR3 amino acids: CASSDPPRAGDAYNEQFF. The CDR3, as DNA: TGTGCCAGCAGTGACCCACCCCGGGCGGGAGACGCCTACAATGAGCAGTTCTTC.

This rearrangement joins TRBV6-1 to TRBJ2-2; D is perhaps TRBD1 (6 bases). The V end was cut by 7 bases, the J end by 5 bases, with 11 bases between. Germline V lookup: CDR1 MNHNS, CDR2 SASEGT. The CDR3 totals 13 residues. The CDR3 spells CASIRGRTGELFF. The CDR3 nucleotides are TGTGCCAGCATCAGGGGACGAACCGGGGAGCTGTTTTTT.

The gene calls are TRBV27 and TRBJ1-4, with D perhaps TRBD1 (5 bases). The CDR3 contains 17 residues. The V end was cut by 5 bases, the J end by 0 bases, with 16 bases between. The V gene's germline CDR1 is MNHEY and CDR2 SMNVEV (reference sequence). CDR3 nucleotide sequence: TGTGCCAGCAGTCCTAATGGGGGGGGGACAACTAATGAAAAACTGTTTTTT. Translated, it gives CASSPNGGGTTNEKLFF.

The chain is built from TRBV2 and TRBJ2-7; 7 bases map to TRBD1. CDR3 size: 15 residues. Germline CDR1 reads SNHLY; CDR2 reads FYNNEI. V lost 7 bases and J lost 4; bases outside the gene matches: 13. The CDR3, as DNA: TGTGCCAGCACCCGAAGCGGACAGGAAAAATACGAGCAGTACTTC. Translating it yields CASTRSGQEKYEQYF. The variable domain in full, completed from reference TRBV2 and TRBJ2-7, reads EPEVTQTPSHQVTQMGQEVILRCVPISNHLYFYWYRQILGQKVEFLVSFYNNEISEKSEIFDDQFSVERPDGSNFTLKIRSTKLEDSAMYFCASTRSGQEKYEQYFGPGTRLTVT.

The genes are TRBV6-1 and TRBJ1-4; 8 positions match TRBD1. CDR3 length equals 15 residues. Germline loops: CDR1 MNHNS, CDR2 SASEGT. V gave up 6 bases and J gave up 6 bases; unmatched junction bases: 9. DNA of the CDR3: TGTGCCAGCAGAGCACTTGGACAGGGTTATGAAAAACTGTTTTTT. It yields the protein CASRALGQGYEKLFF.

The chain joins TRBV20-1 to TRBJ1-2; no clear D gene. CDR1 and CDR2 (germline): DFQATT, SNEGSKA (reference sequence). The CDR3 is 11 residues long. CDR3 bases: TGCTCCTGCGCGGTTTCCTATGGCTACACCTTC. It specifies CSCAVSYGYTF.

The rearrangement uses TRBV6-1 and TRBJ1-2; maybe TRBD1 (6 bases). In germline, CDR1 is MNHNS, CDR2 SASEGT. V was clipped by 5 bases and J by 2 bases, with 9 bases between them. The CDR3 spans 13 residues. The CDR3, as DNA: TGTGCCAGCAGTCCCGGACAGAACTATGGCTACACCTTC. It specifies CASSPGQNYGYTF.

This clone appeared a single time. The chain combines TRBV7-9 with TRBJ2-1, with a tentative D call TRBD2 (5 bases). Trimming took 1 base from V and 0 from J, leaving 10 bases between them. The CDR3 sequence is 16 residues long. Germline CDR1 and CDR2: SEHNR and FQNEAQ (reference sequence). The CDR3 spells CASSLVRRSSYNEQFF. The CDR3 coding sequence is TGTGCCAGCAGCTTAGTTAGGAGGAGCTCCTACAATGAGCAGTTCTTC.

The V and J genes are TRBV4-2 and TRBJ1-1, with a weak D call TRBD1 (6 bases). Deletions cut 1 base from V and 7 bases from J, with 13 bases between. Germline V lookup: CDR1 LGHNA, CDR2 YNFKEQ. The CDR3 runs 14 residues. CDR3 amino acids: CASSQGDGQSEAFF. The CDR3 DNA follows: TGTGCCAGCAGCCAAGGGGATGGACAGAGTGAAGCTTTCTTT.

The rearrangement links TRBV30 to TRBJ2-5, with 8 positions matching TRBD1. Germline trimming cut 5 bases from V and 4 bases from J; bases unmatched to any gene: 0. In germline, CDR1 is GTSNPN, CDR2 SVGIG (reference sequence). This CDR3 has 11 amino acids. The CDR3 nucleotides are TGTGCCTGGGGACAGGGAGAGACCCAGTACTTC. Translating gives CAWGQGETQYF.

The chain employs TRBV6-5 and TRBJ2-7; 7 bases line up with TRBD1. Unmatched junction bases numbered 11, after V lost 6 bases and J lost 6 bases. Germline-derived CDR1 and CDR2 are MNHEY and SVGAGI. The CDR3 is 14 residues long. CDR3: CASSLHRTGGEQYF. The CDR3 bases are TGTGCCAGCAGCCTACACCGGACAGGTGGCGAGCAGTACTTC.

This sequence joins TRBV11-2 and TRBJ1-4; 8 positions agree with TRBD1. CDR1 is SGHAT, CDR2 FQNNGV, per germline. The CDR3 is 15 amino acids. V lost 5 bases and J lost 5; bases outside the gene matches: 7. The CDR3 is CASSLTGGRNEKLFF. The CDR3 DNA is TGTGCCAGCAGCCTTACAGGGGGTCGAAATGAAAAACTGTTTTTT.

In this sample, this clone turned up a few times. The CDR3 region is CASSQTGNTEAFF. DNA of the CDR3: TGTGCCAGCAGCCAGACAGGGAACACTGAAGCTTTCTTT. The chain carries TRBV14 and TRBJ1-1, with D tentatively TRBD1 (6 bases). Germline CDR1 and CDR2: SGHDN and FVKESK. V dropped 3 bases and J dropped 1 base, with 6 bases sitting between them. This CDR3 region has 13 residues. Full variable domain (outside the CDR3, taken from reference TRBV14 and TRBJ1-1): EAGVTQFPSHSVIEKGQTVTLRCDPISGHDNLYWYRRVMGKEIKFLLHFVKESKQDESGMPNNRFLAERTGGTYSTLKVQPAELEDSGVYFCASSQTGNTEAFFGQGTRLTVV.

CDR3 loop: CASSLDTSSGNTIYF. The DNA of the CDR3 is TGTGCCAGCAGTCTTGACACGTCCTCTGGAAACACCATATATTTT. The chain is built from TRBV7-8 and TRBJ1-3, with D uncertain. This CDR3 is 15 amino acids long. CDR1 is SGHVS and CDR2 is FQNEAQ in the germline V gene. Trimming left V 6 bases short and J 0 bases short, with 12 bases between.

A note on this clone: The identical CDR3 is also encoded by other nucleotide sequences in the sample. The CDR3 protein is CASSRGSTDTQYF. For the CDR3, the DNA is TGTGCCAGCAGCCGGGGTAGCACAGATACGCAGTATTTT. The chain is built from TRBV7-3 and TRBJ2-3, with D perhaps matching TRBD2 (5 bases). In germline, CDR1 is SGHTA, CDR2 FQGTGA. The CDR3 covers 13 residues. The V gene lost 5 bases and the J gene lost 0 bases, with 6 bases spanning the gap.

This chain links TRBV6-6 with TRBJ2-7, with 7 positions matching TRBD2. The germline V gene has CDR1 MNHNY and CDR2 SVGAGI (reference sequence). The CDR3 consists of 13 residues. V lost 8 bases and J lost 3; bases outside the gene matches: 7. In DNA, the CDR3 is TGTGCCAGCCGGCCTGGGACTAACTACGAGCAGTACTTC. Protein: CASRPGTNYEQYF.

The rearrangement links TRBV10-1 to TRBJ2-1; 8 bases map to TRBD2. V was pared by 0 bases and J by 9 bases, with 7 bases of the junction left unmatched. The CDR3 sequence is 15 residues long. The germline gives CDR1 WNHNN, CDR2 SYGVQD (reference sequence). As DNA, the CDR3 is TGCGCCAGCAGTGAGTCGGGGAGCGGGAGAGGTGAGCAGTTCTTC. Translating it yields CASSESGSGRGEQFF.

The chain uses TRBV6-5 and TRBJ2-7; no firm D call. With 0 bases removed from V and 2 bases from J, the gap between germline ends came to 11 bases. This CDR3 has 15 residues. The germline V gene has CDR1 MNHEY and CDR2 SVGAGI. CDR3 nucleotides: TGTGCCAGCAGTTACTCACAAATCGTTACCTACGAGCAGTACTTC. Protein sequence: CASSYSQIVTYEQYF.

The chain links TRBV27 to TRBJ1-5; D is unclear. Germline CDR1 reads MNHEY; CDR2 reads SMNVEV (reference sequence). The CDR3 loop spans 17 amino acids. V gave up 6 bases and J gave up 2 bases, with 20 bases separating them. DNA for the CDR3: TGTGCCAGCAGATCCGGGAGAGGAGGGATAGGCAATCAGCCCCAGCATTTT. Protein sequence: CASRSGRGGIGNQPQHF.

The V and J genes are TRBV19 and TRBJ1-2; D ambiguous. V was cut by 4 bases and J by 2 bases, with 11 bases left in between. In germline, CDR1 is LNHDA, CDR2 SQIVND (reference sequence). The length of the CDR3 is 14 residues. The CDR3, as DNA: TGTGCCAGTAGTAACCGGGTCGGGAACTATGGCTACACCTTC. Translation: CASSNRVGNYGYTF. The whole variable domain, filled in from reference TRBV19 and TRBJ1-2, reads DGGITQSPKYLFRKEGQNVTLSCEQNLNHDAMYWYRQDPGQGLRLIYYSQIVNDFQKGDIAEGYSVSREKKESFPLTVTSAQKNPTAFYLCASSNRVGNYGYTFGSGTRLTVV.

This sequence joins TRBV29-1 and TRBJ2-3, with D possibly being TRBD1 (6 bases). From germline, CDR1 is SQVTM and CDR2 ANQGSEA. V shed 7 bases and J shed 5 bases, with 7 bases lying between them. The CDR3 runs 10 residues. CDR3 sequence (DNA): TGCAGCGGAGGGGGAGATACGCAGTATTTT. This translates into CSGGGDTQYF.